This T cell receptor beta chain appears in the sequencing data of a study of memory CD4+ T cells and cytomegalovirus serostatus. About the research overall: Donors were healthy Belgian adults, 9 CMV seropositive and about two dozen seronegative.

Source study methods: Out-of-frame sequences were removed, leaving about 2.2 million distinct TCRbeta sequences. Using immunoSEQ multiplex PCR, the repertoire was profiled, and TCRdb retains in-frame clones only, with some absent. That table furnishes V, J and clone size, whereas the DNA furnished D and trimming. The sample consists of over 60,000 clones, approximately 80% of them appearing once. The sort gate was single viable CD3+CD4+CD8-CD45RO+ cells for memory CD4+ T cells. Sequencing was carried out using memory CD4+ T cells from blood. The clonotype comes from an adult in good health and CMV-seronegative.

The CDR3 is CASSPSGDINYGYTF. The CDR3 nucleotides are TGTGCCAGCTCACCATCTGGGGACATCAACTATGGCTACACCTTC. V and J are TRBV18 and TRBJ1-2, with D tentatively TRBD1 (6 bases). Looked up from germline, CDR1 is KGHSH and CDR2 is LQKENI. The CDR3 consists of 15 residues. V dropped 2 bases and J dropped 2 bases, with 12 bases sitting between them.